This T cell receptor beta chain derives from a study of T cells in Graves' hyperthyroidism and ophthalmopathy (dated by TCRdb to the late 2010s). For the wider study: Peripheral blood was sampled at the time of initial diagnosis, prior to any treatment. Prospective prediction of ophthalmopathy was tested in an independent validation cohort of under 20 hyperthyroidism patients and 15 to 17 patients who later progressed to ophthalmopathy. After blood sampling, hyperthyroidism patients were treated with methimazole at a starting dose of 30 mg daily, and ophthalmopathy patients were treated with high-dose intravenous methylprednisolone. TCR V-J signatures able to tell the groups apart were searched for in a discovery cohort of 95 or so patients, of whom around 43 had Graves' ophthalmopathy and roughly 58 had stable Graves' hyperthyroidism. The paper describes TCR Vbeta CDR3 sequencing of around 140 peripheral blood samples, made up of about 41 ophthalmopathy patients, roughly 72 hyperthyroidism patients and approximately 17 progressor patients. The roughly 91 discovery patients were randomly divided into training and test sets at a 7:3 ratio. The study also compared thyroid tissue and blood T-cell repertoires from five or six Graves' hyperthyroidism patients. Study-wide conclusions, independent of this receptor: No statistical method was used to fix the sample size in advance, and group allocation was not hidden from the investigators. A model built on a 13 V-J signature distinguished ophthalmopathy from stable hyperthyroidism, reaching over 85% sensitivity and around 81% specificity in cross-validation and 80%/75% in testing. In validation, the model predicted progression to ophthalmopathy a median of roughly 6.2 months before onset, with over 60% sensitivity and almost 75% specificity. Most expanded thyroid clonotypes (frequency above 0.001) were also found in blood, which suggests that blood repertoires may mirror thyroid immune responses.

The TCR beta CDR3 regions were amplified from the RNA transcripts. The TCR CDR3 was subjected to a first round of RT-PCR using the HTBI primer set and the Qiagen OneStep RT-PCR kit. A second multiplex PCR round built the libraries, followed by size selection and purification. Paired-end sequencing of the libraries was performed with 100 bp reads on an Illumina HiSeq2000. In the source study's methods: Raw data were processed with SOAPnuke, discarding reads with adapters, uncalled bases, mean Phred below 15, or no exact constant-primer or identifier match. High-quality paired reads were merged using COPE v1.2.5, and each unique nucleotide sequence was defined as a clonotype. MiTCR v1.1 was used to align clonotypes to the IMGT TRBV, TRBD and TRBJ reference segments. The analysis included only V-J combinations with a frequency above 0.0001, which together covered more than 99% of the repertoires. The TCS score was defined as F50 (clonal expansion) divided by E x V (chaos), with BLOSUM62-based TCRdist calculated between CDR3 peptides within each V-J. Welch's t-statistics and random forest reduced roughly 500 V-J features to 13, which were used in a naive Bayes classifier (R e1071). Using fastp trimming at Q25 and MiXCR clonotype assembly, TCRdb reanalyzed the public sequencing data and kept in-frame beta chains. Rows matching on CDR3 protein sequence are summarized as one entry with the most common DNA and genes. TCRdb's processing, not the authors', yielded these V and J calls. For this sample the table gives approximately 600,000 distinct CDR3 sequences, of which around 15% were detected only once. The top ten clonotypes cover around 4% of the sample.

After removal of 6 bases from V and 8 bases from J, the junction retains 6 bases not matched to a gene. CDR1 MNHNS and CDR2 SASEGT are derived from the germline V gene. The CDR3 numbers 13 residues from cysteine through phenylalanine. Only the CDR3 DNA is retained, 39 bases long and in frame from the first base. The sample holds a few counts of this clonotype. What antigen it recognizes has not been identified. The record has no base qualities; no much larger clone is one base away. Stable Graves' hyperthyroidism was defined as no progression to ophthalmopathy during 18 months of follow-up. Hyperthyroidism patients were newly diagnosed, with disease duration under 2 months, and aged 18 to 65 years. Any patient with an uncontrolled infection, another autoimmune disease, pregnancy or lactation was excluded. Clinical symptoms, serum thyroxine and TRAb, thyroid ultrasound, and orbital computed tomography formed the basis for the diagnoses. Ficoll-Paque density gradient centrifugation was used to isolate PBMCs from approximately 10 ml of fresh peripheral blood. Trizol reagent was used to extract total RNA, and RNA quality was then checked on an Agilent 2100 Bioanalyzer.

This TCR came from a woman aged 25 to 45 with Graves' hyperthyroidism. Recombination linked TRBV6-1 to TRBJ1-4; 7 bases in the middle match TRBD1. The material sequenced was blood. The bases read TGTGCCAGCAGGCCTACAGGGGCCGAAAAACTGTTTTTT. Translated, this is CASRPTGAEKLFF.